Listed here is a single T cell receptor (beta chain). Its antigen is undetermined. The record originates from a study of graft-versus-host responses after intestinal transplantation. Study findings and constraints: Investigators detected GvH clones in recipient marrow, with some emerging earlier in ileum or blood. Allografts from individuals with graft-donor T cell macrochimerism displayed high graft-versus-host to host-versus-graft clonal ratios.

Germline-derived CDR1 and CDR2 are SEHNR and FQNEAQ (reference sequence). The CDR3 has 15 amino acids. V was trimmed by 5 bases and J by 5 bases, leaving 19 bases between them. Assay used: immunoSEQ multiplex PCR; TCRdb lists only in-frame clones, some missing. The profile shows approximately 58,000 clones, around 91% of them singletons. This specimen consisted of PBMCs, obtained 118 to 130 days after intestinal transplantation. This chain uses TRBV7-9 with TRBJ2-7; D possibly corresponds to TRBD2 (6 bases). The TCR originated in a human patient who received an intestinal transplant, so some T cells may come from the graft donor. The CDR3 coding sequence is TGTGCCAGCAGCCCCCAAAGCGGGTCCCCCGACGAGCAGTACTTC. It encodes CASSPQSGSPDEQYF.